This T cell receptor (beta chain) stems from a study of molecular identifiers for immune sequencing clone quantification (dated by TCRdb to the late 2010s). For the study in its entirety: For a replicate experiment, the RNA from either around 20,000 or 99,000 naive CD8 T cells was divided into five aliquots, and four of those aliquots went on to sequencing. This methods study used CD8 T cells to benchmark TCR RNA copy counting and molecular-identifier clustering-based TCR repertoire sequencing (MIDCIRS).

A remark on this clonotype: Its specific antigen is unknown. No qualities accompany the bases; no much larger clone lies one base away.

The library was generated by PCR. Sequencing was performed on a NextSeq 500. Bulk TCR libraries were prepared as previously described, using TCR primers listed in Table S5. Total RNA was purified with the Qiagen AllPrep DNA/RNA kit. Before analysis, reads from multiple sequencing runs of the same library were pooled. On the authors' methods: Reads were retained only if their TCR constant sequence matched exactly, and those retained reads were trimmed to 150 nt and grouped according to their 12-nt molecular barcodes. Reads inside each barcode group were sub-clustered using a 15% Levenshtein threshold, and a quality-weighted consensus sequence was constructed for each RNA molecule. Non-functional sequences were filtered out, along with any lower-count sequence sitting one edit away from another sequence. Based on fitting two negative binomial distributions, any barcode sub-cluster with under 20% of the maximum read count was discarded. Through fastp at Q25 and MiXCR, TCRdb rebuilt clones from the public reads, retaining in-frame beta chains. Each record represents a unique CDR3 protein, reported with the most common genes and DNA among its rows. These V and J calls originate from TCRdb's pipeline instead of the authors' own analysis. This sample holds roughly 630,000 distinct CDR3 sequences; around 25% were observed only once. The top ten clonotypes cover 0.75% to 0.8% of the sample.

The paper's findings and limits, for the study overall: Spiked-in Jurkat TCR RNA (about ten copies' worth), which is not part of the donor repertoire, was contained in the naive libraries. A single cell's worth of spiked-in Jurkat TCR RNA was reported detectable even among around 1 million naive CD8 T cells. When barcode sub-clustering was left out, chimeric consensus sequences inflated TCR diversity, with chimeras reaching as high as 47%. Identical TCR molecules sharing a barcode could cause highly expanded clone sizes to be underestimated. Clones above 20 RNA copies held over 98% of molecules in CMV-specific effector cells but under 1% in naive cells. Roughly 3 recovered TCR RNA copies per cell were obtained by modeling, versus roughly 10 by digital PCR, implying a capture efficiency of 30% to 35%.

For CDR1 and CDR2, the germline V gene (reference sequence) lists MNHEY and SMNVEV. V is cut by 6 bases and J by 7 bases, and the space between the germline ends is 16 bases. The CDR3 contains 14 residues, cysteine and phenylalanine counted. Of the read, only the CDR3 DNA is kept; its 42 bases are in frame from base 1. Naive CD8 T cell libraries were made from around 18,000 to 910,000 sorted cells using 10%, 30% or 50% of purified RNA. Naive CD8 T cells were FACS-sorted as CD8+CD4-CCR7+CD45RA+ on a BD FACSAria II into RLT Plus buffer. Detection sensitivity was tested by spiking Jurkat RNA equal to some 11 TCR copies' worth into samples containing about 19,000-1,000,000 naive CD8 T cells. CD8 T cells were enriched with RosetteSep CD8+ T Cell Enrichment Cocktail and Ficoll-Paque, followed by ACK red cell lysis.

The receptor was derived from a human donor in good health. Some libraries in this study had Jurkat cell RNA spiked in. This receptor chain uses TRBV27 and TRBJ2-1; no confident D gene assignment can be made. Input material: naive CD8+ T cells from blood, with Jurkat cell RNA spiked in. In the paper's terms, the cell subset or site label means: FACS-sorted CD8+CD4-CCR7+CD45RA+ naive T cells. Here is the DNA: TGTGCCAGCAGCGGAATGGCCTTTAATAATGAGCAGTTCTTC. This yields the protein CASSGMAFNNEQFF.